Sequencing of this T cell receptor (beta chain) was carried out in a study of CD8 T cells in ankylosing spondylitis (dated by TCRdb to about 2017). About the investigation overall: T cell receptor beta repertoires were profiled in healthy donors and ankylosing spondylitis patients so that disease-linked TCR variants could be found. Peripheral blood samples were taken, and synovial fluid was additionally collected from ankylosing spondylitis patients. The full study cohort was made up of about 24 ankylosing spondylitis patients and over 90 healthy donors.

Points the paper makes about the study in general: Some motif variants were previously reported in synovial fluid and blood of reactive arthritis patients, suggesting common disease-initiation mechanisms. Blood from ankylosing spondylitis patients appeared to be characterized by a TCR beta motif made up of several highly homologous amino acid variants. A CD8+ phenotype was shown by the disease-linked clones, which were found at relatively low frequencies in peripheral blood. The disease-linked clones were reported to be significantly enriched in matched synovial fluid samples from ankylosing spondylitis patients.

Sequencing used an Illumina HiSeq 2500. Quantitative 5'-RACE with molecular barcodes was the method used to prepare the TCR beta libraries. The study's own analysis went as follows. A new computational method based on a probabilistic model of VDJ rearrangement was used to identify disease-linked TCR variants. Through fastp at Q25 and MiXCR, TCRdb rebuilt clones from the public reads, retaining in-frame beta chains. Entries that share a CDR3 protein sequence are merged under the most common genes and DNA. What appears here as the V and J calls and clone size reflects TCRdb's work, not the paper's. This sample holds 380,000 or so distinct CDR3 sequences; approximately 22% were observed only once. The ten top clones hold about an eighth of the sample. In its sample, this clonotype was seen a few times. The antigen it recognizes is unknown. Base qualities are not at hand, and no much larger clone is one base apart.

The germline V gene (reference sequence) sets CDR1 to MNHEY and CDR2 to SMNVEV. The CDR3 starts with the cysteine, ends with the phenylalanine, and has 13 residues. Only the CDR3 region is kept as DNA, spanning 39 bases read in frame from base 1. At the junction V is shortened by 5 bases and J by 3 bases, with 10 bases in between. In this chain, TRBV27 is recombined with TRBJ1-2; no D gene can be assigned with confidence. Input material: blood, either unsorted or a sorted T cell fraction (not recorded which). The sequence came from a male donor with ankylosing spondylitis or in good health (not recorded which). Here the CDR3 is given as CASSALLDYGYTF. Here is the DNA: TGTGCCAGCAGTGCCCTTCTTGACTATGGCTACACCTTC.